This is a list of T cell receptor beta chains from one sample in a study of T cell repertoires in cytomegalovirus infection. TCRdb independently ran MiXCR on the reads; one entry per CDR3 protein. The table records 150,000 to 200,000 distinct CDR3 sequences, approximately 20% of them present only once. Sequenced input: PBMCs. Receptors were obtained from a human donor in good health (CMV status not recorded). Some clones in this sample may be carry-over from other donors' samples. Each CDR3 is given with its conserved first and last residue. The order of the fields is D gene, V gene, J gene, clone size, CDR3 DNA, CDR3 protein. D genes are given only for firm matches. The listing skips clone size in some rows; elsewhere it reads once, few, many or a size class.

NA	TRBV7-9	TRBJ1-2	NA	TGTGCCAGCAGCCCACTTCAGGGGAGTTATAGCTACACCTTC	CASSPLQGSYSYTF
NA	TRBV20-1	TRBJ1-2	few	TGCAGTGCTCGGATCGGGCCAGCACTACCAAACTATGGCTACACCTTC	CSARIGPALPNYGYTF
NA	TRBV4-1	TRBJ1-5	NA	TGCGCCAGCAGCCAAGAACCTAGCCAGCCCCAGCATTTT	CASSQEPSQPQHF
NA	TRBV7-2	TRBJ2-1	many	TGTGCCAGCAGCTTAGCGGGGGACACCCACAGCGAGCAGTTCTTC	CASSLAGDTHSEQFF
NA	TRBV11-2	TRBJ1-1	NA	TGTGCCAGCGGCGGACATGGGAACACTGAAGCTTCCTTT	CASGGHGNTEASF
TRBD2	TRBV20-1	TRBJ2-3	few	TGCAGTGCTAAACCGGGACTAGCAACTGATACGCAGTATTTT	CSAKPGLATDTQYF
NA	TRBV25-1	TRBJ1-4	few	TGTGCCAGCAGTGATACCAGGGCTGACGGTGAAAAACTGTTTTTT	CASSDTRADGEKLFF
NA	TRBV19	TRBJ2-1	many	TGTGCCAGTAGTACTCAACAGGCAGCGAAAAACTACAATGAGCAGTTCTTC	CASSTQQAAKNYNEQFF
NA	TRBV7-2	TRBJ2-5	many	TGTGCCAGCAGCTTGGGGGCGAGGGCAAGCTACCCCAGGGAGACCCAGTACTTC	CASSLGARASYPRETQYF
NA	TRBV7-2	TRBJ2-5	many	TGTGCCAGCAGCTTAATCATAGGGAATCCGACGAGGGAGACCCAGTACTTC	CASSLIIGNPTRETQYF
TRBD1	TRBV6-1	TRBJ2-7	many	TGTGCCAGCAGCGCCGGGACAGGTCAGAGCTCCTACGAGCAGTACTTC	CASSAGTGQSSYEQYF
NA	TRBV5-1	TRBJ1-5	NA	TGCGCCAGCCGGGAGGGGGGCAGAGAGGATCAGCCCCAGCATTTT	CASREGGREDQPQHF
NA	TRBV19	TRBJ1-5	NA	TGTGCCAGTAGTATAGATCGGGCAGTCAATCAGCCCCAGCATTTT	CASSIDRAVNQPQHF
NA	TRBV5-1	TRBJ2-1	NA	TGCGCCAGCAGCTATGACACCGTCGATGAGCAGTTCTTC	CASSYDTVDEQFF
NA	TRBV6-2/TRBV6-3	TRBJ2-5	few	TGTGCCAGCAGTTACAATGCAGACGGGAGCAAAGAGACCCAGTACTTC	CASSYNADGSKETQYF